This T cell receptor (beta chain) was identified in a study of blood T cell repertoires in COVID-19. In the study overall: COVID-19 samples from acute and convalescent phases originated in the United States, Italy and Spain. The cDNA or gDNA used as material had been derived from T cells, B-cell-depleted T cells, or PBMCs.

How the authors handled the data: Reference gene primer amplification yielded estimated nucleated cell counts. This table comes from immunoSEQ multiplex PCR, and its TCRdb copy is limited to in-frame clones, with some not included. V and J calls and clone size are as listed in that table; D and trimming were resolved from the DNA. The sample records 85,000 to 110,000 clones, about 90% being singletons. This CDR3 region has 15 residues. Germline CDR1 SGHDT, CDR2 YYEEEE. Trimming removed 0 bases at V and 2 bases at J, with 6 bases between. The sequenced sample consisted of peripheral blood. This rearrangement joins TRBV5-6 to TRBJ2-6; TRBD1 might be the D (5 bases). The sequence derives from a human donor in a cohort sampled during active COVID-19. CDR3: CASSLGQPGANVLTF. In DNA form, the CDR3 reads TGTGCCAGCAGCTTGGGACAGCCTGGGGCCAACGTCCTGACTTTC.